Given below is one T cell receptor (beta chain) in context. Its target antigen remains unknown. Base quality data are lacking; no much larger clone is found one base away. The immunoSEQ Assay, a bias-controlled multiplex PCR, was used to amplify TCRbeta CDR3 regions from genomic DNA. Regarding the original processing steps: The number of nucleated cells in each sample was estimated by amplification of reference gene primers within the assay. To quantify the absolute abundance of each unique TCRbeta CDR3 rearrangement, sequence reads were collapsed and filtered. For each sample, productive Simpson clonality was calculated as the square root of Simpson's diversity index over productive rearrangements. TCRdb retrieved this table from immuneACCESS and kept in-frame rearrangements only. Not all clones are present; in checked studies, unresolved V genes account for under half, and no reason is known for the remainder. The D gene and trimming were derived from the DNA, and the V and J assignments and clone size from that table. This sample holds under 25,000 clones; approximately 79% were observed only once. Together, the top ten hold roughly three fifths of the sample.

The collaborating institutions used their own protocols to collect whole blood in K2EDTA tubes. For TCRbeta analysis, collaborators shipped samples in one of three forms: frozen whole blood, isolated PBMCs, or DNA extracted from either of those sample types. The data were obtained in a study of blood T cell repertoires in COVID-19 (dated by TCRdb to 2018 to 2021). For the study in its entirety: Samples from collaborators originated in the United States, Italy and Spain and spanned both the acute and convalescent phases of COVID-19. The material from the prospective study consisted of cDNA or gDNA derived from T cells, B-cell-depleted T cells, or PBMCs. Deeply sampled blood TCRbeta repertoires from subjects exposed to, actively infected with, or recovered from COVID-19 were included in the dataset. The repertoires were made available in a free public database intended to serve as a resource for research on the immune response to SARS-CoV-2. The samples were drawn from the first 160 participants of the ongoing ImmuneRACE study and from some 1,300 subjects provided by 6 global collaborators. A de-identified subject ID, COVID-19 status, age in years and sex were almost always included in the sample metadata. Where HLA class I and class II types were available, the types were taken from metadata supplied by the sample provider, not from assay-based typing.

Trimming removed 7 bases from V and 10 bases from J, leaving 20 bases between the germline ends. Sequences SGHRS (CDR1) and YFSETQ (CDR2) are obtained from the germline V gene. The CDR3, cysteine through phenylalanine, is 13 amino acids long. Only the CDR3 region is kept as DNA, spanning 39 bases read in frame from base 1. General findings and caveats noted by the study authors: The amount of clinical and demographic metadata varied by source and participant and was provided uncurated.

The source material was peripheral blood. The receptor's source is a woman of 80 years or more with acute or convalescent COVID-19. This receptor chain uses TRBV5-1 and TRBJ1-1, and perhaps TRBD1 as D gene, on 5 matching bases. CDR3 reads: CASAWDGPGGAFF. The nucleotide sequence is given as TGCGCCAGCGCTTGGGACGGACCGGGGGGAGCTTTCTTT.